Below are 5 T cell receptor beta chains sequenced from a single sample in a study of cytomegalovirus exposure and HLA in healthy donors. The PCR employed 60 Vbeta primers together with 13 Jbeta primers. The protocol was immunoSEQ multiplex PCR, while the TCRdb copy is restricted to in-frame clones and leaves out a portion. The sample gives some 52,000 clones, more than 65% of which show up once; around 10% is in the top ten. What was sequenced was PBMCs. The source of these receptors is a woman aged 45-65 years in good health and CMV-seronegative.

The V call is TRBV30, the J call TRBJ1-2, with 10 bases identical to TRBD1. The germline gives CDR1 GTSNPN, CDR2 SVGIG (reference sequence). V lost 5 bases, J lost 2 bases, and 5 bases stayed unmatched. The CDR3 extends over 14 amino acids. This CDR3 is CAWSRDRGNYGYTF. Written as DNA, the CDR3 is TGTGCCTGGTCCCGGGACAGGGGAAACTATGGCTACACCTTC.

The genes are TRBV5-1 and TRBJ2-2; D possibly corresponds to TRBD2 (6 bases). Trimming cost V 0 bases and J 2 bases, with 11 bases left between them. Germline V CDR1 and CDR2: SGHRS, YFSETQ. The CDR3 consists of 16 residues. In DNA, the CDR3 is TGCGCCAGCAGCTTGGAAGCCGGGAGTAACACCGGGGAGCTGTTTTTT. Protein product: CASSLEAGSNTGELFF.

The V and J genes are TRBV6-6 and TRBJ2-3; possibly TRBD2 for D (5 bases). Trimming left V 10 bases short and J 3 bases short, with 11 bases between. Germline values: CDR1 MNHNY, CDR2 SVGAGI (reference sequence). The CDR3 is made up of 12 amino acids. The CDR3 region has the DNA TGTGCCACGAGGGAAGCGACAGATACGCAGTATTTT. Translating gives CATREATDTQYF.

The chain combines TRBV28 with TRBJ1-2; no clear D. Germline V lookup: CDR1 MDHEN, CDR2 SYDVKM. The CDR3 sequence is 13 residues long. The ends were cut back, 3 bases at V and 3 bases at J, with 8 bases in the middle. This chain's CDR3 is CASSLRVDYGYTF. CDR3 DNA: TGTGCCAGCAGTTTGAGGGTCGACTATGGCTACACCTTC.

This clone has only a few counts. The chain employs TRBV6-5 and TRBJ1-2; D is unclear. The CDR3 is 12 amino acids. Germline lookup yields CDR1 MNHEY and CDR2 SVGAGI. V was cut by 7 bases and J by 8 bases, with 14 bases left in between. The CDR3 DNA is TGTGCCAGCACCCTCGAGGGTCGGGGCTACACCTTC. It encodes CASTLEGRGYTF.